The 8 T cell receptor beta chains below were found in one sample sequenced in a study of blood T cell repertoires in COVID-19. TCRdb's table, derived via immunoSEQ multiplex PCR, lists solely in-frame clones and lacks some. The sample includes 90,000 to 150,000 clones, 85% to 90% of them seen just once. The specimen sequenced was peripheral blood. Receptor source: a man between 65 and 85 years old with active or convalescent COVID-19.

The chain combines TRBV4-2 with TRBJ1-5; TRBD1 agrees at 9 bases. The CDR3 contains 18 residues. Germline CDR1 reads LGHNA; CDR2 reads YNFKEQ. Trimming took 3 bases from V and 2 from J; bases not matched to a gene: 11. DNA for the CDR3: TGTGCCAGCAGCCACGCTGGACAGGGGAACCTTGGCAATCAGCCCCAGCATTTT. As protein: CASSHAGQGNLGNQPQHF.

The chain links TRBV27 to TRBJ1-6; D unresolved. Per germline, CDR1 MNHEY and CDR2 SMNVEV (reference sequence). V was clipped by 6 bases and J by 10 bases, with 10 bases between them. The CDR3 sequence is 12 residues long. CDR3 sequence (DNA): TGTGCCAGCAGCGCCGAGGCGTCACCCCTCCACTTT. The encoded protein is CASSAEASPLHF.

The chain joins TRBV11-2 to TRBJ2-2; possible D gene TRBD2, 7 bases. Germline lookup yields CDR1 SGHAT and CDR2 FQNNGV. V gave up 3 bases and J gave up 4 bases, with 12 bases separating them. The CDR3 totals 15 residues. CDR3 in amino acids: CASSFDGGRTGELFF. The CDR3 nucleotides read TGTGCCAGCAGCTTTGACGGGGGGCGCACCGGGGAGCTGTTTTTT.

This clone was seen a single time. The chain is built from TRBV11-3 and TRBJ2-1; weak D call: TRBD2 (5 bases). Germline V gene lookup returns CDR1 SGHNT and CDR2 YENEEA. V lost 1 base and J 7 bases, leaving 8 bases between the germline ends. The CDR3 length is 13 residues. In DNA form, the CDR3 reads TGTGCCAGCAGCTTAGGCCCGGGGAATGAGCAGTTCTTC. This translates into CASSLGPGNEQFF.

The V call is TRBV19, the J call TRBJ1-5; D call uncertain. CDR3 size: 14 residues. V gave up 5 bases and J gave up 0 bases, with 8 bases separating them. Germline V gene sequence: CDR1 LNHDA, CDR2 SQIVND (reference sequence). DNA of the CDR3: TGTGCCAGTAGTGTCACAAATAGCAATCAGCCCCAGCATTTT. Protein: CASSVTNSNQPQHF.

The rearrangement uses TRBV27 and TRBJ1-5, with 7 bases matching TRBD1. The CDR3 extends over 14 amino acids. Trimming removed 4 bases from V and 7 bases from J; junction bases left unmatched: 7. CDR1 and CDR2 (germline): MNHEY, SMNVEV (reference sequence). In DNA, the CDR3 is TGTGCCAGCAGTTCACGACAGGGTATACAGCCCCAGCATTTT. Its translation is CASSSRQGIQPQHF.

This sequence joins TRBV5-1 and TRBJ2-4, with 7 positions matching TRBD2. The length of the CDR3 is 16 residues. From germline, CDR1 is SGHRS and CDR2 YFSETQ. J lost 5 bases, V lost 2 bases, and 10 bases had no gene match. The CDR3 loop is CASSLGASGIQNIQYF. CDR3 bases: TGCGCCAGCAGCTTAGGGGCTAGCGGTATCCAAAACATTCAGTACTTC.

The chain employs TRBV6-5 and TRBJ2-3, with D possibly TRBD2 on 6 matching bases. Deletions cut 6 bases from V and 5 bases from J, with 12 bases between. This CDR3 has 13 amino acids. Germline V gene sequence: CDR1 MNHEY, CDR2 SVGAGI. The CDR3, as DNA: TGTGCCAGCAGCACACGGGGGATAGATACGCAGTATTTT. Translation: CASSTRGIDTQYF.